The next 22 T cell receptor beta chains were all read from a single sample in a study of cytomegalovirus exposure and HLA in healthy donors. Use of 60 Vbeta and 13 Jbeta primers characterized the PCR. The data were produced by immunoSEQ multiplex PCR, yet TCRdb's version contains in-frame clones alone and is incomplete. The sample lists about 120,000 clones; around 74% were seen once. The sample was PBMCs. The origin of the receptors is a man between 60 and 75 years old in good health and CMV-seropositive.

The chain links TRBV11-3 to TRBJ2-1; 8 bases match TRBD2. CDR3 length equals 14 residues. Germline V gene sequence: CDR1 SGHNT, CDR2 YENEEA. Trimming removed 1 base from V and 7 bases from J; junction bases left unmatched: 3. The CDR3 region has the DNA TGTGCCAGCAGCTTAGGCGGGAGGAGGAATGAGCAGTTCTTC. Protein product: CASSLGGRRNEQFF.

Concerning this clone itself: This CDR3 is also generated by other DNA sequences in the sample. The chain links TRBV5-4 to TRBJ1-1, with D tentatively TRBD1 (5 bases). The CDR3 totals 13 residues. V dropped 2 bases and J dropped 2 bases, with 7 bases sitting between them. CDR1 SGHNT and CDR2 YYREEE come from the germline V gene (reference sequence). CDR3 sequence: CASSFDRNTEAFF. The CDR3 DNA sequence: TGTGCCAGCAGCTTCGACAGAAACACTGAAGCTTTCTTT.

J is TRBJ1-1 and V is TRBV30, with 8 nucleotides matching TRBD1. Germline V gene data show CDR1 as GTSNPN and CDR2 as SVGIG (reference sequence). The V and J ends lost 4 bases and 1 base, in that order; junction bases with no gene match: 2. This CDR3 contains 13 residues. The DNA of the CDR3 is TGTGCCTGGACAGGGGGCACGAACACTGAAGCTTTCTTT. This sequence encodes CAWTGGTNTEAFF.

This clone was counted between two and nine times. The chain joins TRBV9 to TRBJ2-1, with a possible D match to TRBD2 (6 bases). The CDR3 runs 15 residues. Germline V lookup: CDR1 SGDLS, CDR2 YYNGEE. Trimming cost V 2 bases and J 3 bases, with 12 bases left between them. CDR3 sequence: CASSVGLAFYNEQFF. The CDR3 DNA reads TGTGCCAGCAGCGTCGGGCTAGCGTTCTACAATGAGCAGTTCTTC.

The chain uses TRBV9 and TRBJ2-4, with 7 bases lining up with TRBD1. With V trimmed by 3 bases and J by 10 bases, 10 bases remained unmatched. CDR3 length equals 14 residues. Germline CDR1 and CDR2: SGDLS and YYNGEE. The CDR3, as DNA: TGTGCCAGCAGCGCCCCGACAGGGTACGGAATTCAGTACTTC. Its translation: CASSAPTGYGIQYF.

The chain employs TRBV7-6 and TRBJ2-5, with 10 bases fitting TRBD1. The CDR3 covers 16 residues. Germline CDR1 SGHVS, CDR2 FNYEAQ. Trimming took 1 base from V and 5 from J; bases not matched to a gene: 7. DNA for the CDR3: TGTGCCAGCAGCTTAGTTGGGACAGGGGCCTTGGAGACCCAGTACTTC. Translated: CASSLVGTGALETQYF.

This chain links TRBV6-6 with TRBJ2-1; TRBD2 is a possible D gene (6 bases). Germline CDR1 is MNHNY and CDR2 is SVGAGI (reference sequence). There are 13 residues in the CDR3. Trimming removed 8 bases at V and 3 bases at J, with 11 bases between. The CDR3 reads CASAGTYYNEQFF. The DNA of the CDR3 is TGTGCCAGCGCCGGGACTTACTACAATGAGCAGTTCTTC.

The chain uses TRBV7-6 and TRBJ1-1; D is ambiguous. This CDR3 has 11 residues. The V end was cut by 3 bases, the J end by 4 bases, with 3 bases between. Germline CDR1 is SGHVS and CDR2 is FNYEAQ. DNA of the CDR3: TGTGCCAGCAGCTTCAGCACTGAAGCTTTCTTT. It encodes CASSFSTEAFF.

The V and J genes are TRBV7-3 and TRBJ2-6, with TRBD1 as a possible D gene (5 bases). CDR3 length: 17 amino acids. CDR1 is SGHTA and CDR2 is FQGTGA in the germline V gene. Trimming took off 3 bases at V and 1 base at J, with 13 bases between the two ends. DNA of the CDR3: TGTGCCAGCAGCTTGGCAGGGATGTTATCTGGGGCCAACGTCCTGACTTTC. It encodes CASSLAGMLSGANVLTF.

The chain employs TRBV5-1 and TRBJ2-7; no definite D call. This CDR3 comprises 13 residues. V gave up 1 base and J gave up 1 base, with 6 bases separating them. Germline V gene data show CDR1 as SGHRS and CDR2 as YFSETQ. In nucleotides, the CDR3 is TGCGCCAGCAGCTTGTCAGTTTCCTACGAGCAGTACTTC. It codes for CASSLSVSYEQYF.

This clone was detected a few times. The rearrangement joins TRBV5-8 to TRBJ2-1; 13 bases are a match to TRBD2. This CDR3 contains 18 residues. V was clipped by 3 bases and J by 3 bases; unmatched bases: 9. Germline V gene data show CDR1 as SGHTS and CDR2 as YDEGEE. DNA for the CDR3: TGTGCCAGCAGCTCTTGGACTAGCGGGGGTGTTAACTACAATGAGCAGTTCTTC. Translated, it gives CASSSWTSGGVNYNEQFF.

The chain has TRBV28 and TRBJ2-5; 7 nucleotides line up with TRBD1. The CDR3 is made up of 18 amino acids. V lost 4 bases and J lost 4; bases outside the gene matches: 18. Germline V CDR1 and CDR2: MDHEN, SYDVKM. This CDR3 is CASSSSGQHYTWRETQYF. In DNA, the CDR3 is TGTGCCAGCAGTTCGTCGGGACAGCATTATACCTGGCGAGAGACCCAGTACTTC.

This sequence joins TRBV5-4 and TRBJ2-2; D ambiguous. Trimming removed 2 bases at V and 0 bases at J, with 5 bases between. The germline CDR1 and CDR2 sequences are SGHNT and YYREEE (reference sequence). This CDR3 has 14 amino acids. The CDR3 sequence is CASSLYSNTGELFF. CDR3 DNA sequence: TGTGCCAGCAGCTTATATTCGAACACCGGGGAGCTGTTTTTT.

This rearrangement joins TRBV5-1 to TRBJ2-1; 11 nucleotides match TRBD2. The CDR3 has 15 residues. CDR1 is SGHRS, CDR2 YFSETQ, per germline. The V and J ends lost 2 bases and 5 bases, in that order; junction bases with no gene match: 3. The CDR3 spells CASSLTSGSNNEQFF. CDR3 bases: TGCGCCAGCAGCTTAACTAGCGGGAGCAACAATGAGCAGTTCTTC. The whole variable domain, filled in from reference TRBV5-1 and TRBJ2-1, reads KAGVTQTPRYLIKTRGQQVTLSCSPISGHRSVSWYQQTPGQGLQFLFEYFSETQRNKGNFPGRFSGRQFSNSRSEMNVSTLELGDSALYLCASSLTSGSNNEQFFGPGTRLTVL.

The CDR3 loop reads CASSLGGLTYEQYF. In nucleotides, the CDR3 is TGCGCCAGCAGCTTGGGAGGGCTGACGTACGAGCAGTACTTC. V and J are TRBV5-1 and TRBJ2-5; D may be TRBD2 (5 bases). Gene TRBJ2-7 matches the end of the DNA better, so the J call may be wrong. This CDR3 is built from 14 residues. Germline loops: CDR1 SGHRS, CDR2 YFSETQ.

The chain has TRBV7-9 and TRBJ1-3; 11 nucleotides agree with TRBD1. Trimming at V came to 4 bases and at J to 1 base, leaving 3 bases not matched to a gene. Germline CDR1 and CDR2: SEHNR and FQNEAQ (reference sequence). This CDR3 spans 16 amino acids. CDR3 sequence reads: CASSYGQGASGNTIYF. CDR3 nucleotide sequence: TGTGCCAGCAGCTACGGACAGGGGGCGTCTGGAAACACCATATATTTT.

This clone has only one observation. The chain joins TRBV30 to TRBJ1-1; tentatively, D is TRBD1 (5 bases). The CDR3 extends over 14 amino acids. Germline CDR1 and CDR2: GTSNPN and SVGIG (reference sequence). The V end lost 6 bases, the J end lost 5 bases, and 19 bases lay between the germline ends. As DNA, the CDR3 is TGTGCCTGCCCATTGGGGCAGGGAGGTACTGAAGCTTTCTTT. This translates into CACPLGQGGTEAFF.

The rearrangement links TRBV12-5 to TRBJ2-1; D remains unclear. Germline V gene sequence: CDR1 LGHNT, CDR2 FRNRAP. Trimming stripped 5 bases from V and 4 bases from J, with 15 bases between. This CDR3 contains 15 residues. In nucleotides, the CDR3 is TGTGCTAGTGGTCTCCCCAGGTTCTCTTACAATGAGCAGTTCTTC. It encodes CASGLPRFSYNEQFF.

The chain carries TRBV30 and TRBJ1-6, with D tentatively TRBD1 (6 bases). Germline V gene data show CDR1 as GTSNPN and CDR2 as SVGIG (reference sequence). Trimming pared 0 bases from V and 0 bases from J, leaving 15 bases between. The CDR3 runs 18 residues. The CDR3 spells CAWSVGPGASSYNSPLHF. The CDR3 DNA sequence: TGTGCCTGGAGTGTGGGGCCAGGGGCGAGCTCCTATAATTCACCCCTCCACTTT.

The rearrangement uses TRBV5-1 and TRBJ2-7; 7 bases agree with TRBD1. The CDR3 has 13 residues. Germline CDR1 SGHRS, CDR2 YFSETQ. After removal of 3 bases from V and 3 bases from J, the junction contained 3 bases not matched to a gene. The CDR3 spells CASSSPGGYEQYF. The CDR3 coding sequence is TGCGCCAGCAGCTCCCCAGGGGGCTACGAGCAGTACTTC.

This chain connects TRBV30 to TRBJ1-2, with D perhaps matching TRBD1 (6 bases). Germline V CDR1 and CDR2: GTSNPN, SVGIG (reference sequence). The CDR3 is 12 residues long. V lost 4 bases and J 4 bases, leaving 10 bases between the germline ends. The CDR3 DNA reads as TGTGCCTGGAACAGGGATCGCTATGGCTACACCTTC. Translated, it gives CAWNRDRYGYTF. The whole variable domain, remainder taken from reference TRBV30 and TRBJ1-2, is SQTIHQWPATLVQPVGSPLSLECTVEGTSNPNLYWYRQAAGRGLQLLFYSVGIGQISSEVPQNLSASRPQDRQFILSSKKLLLSDSGFYLCAWNRDRYGYTFGSGTRLTVV.

This clone has only a few counts. J is TRBJ1-1 and V is TRBV11-1; a possible D gene is TRBD1 (5 bases). Per the germline V gene, CDR1 is SGHAT and CDR2 is FQDESV (reference sequence). The CDR3 sequence is 14 residues long. V lost 3 bases to trimming and J lost 7 bases, with 15 bases between them. This chain's CDR3 is CASSLEAGEYEAFF. The DNA for the CDR3 is TGTGCCAGCAGCTTGGAGGCGGGGGAATATGAAGCTTTCTTT.